These 21 T cell receptor beta chains share one sample of origin, sequenced in a study of cytomegalovirus exposure and HLA in healthy donors. PCR amplification relied on 60 Vbeta primers (plus 13 Jbeta primers). The method was immunoSEQ multiplex PCR; TCRdb's version includes in-frame clones alone and lacks a portion of them. The table shows 200,000 or so clones, with about 80% occurring only once. The material sequenced was PBMCs. The receptors derive from a man in his forties or fifties in good health and CMV-seronegative.

This chain uses TRBV28 with TRBJ2-7, with 11 bases matching TRBD2. V dropped 0 bases and J dropped 7; count of bases not matched to a gene: 11. The CDR3 is made up of 17 amino acids. Germline V gene lookup returns CDR1 MDHEN and CDR2 SYDVKM. As DNA, the CDR3 is TGTGCCAGCAGTTTATGGGGGTATAGCGGGAGGGCGTATGAGCAGTACTTC. Translated: CASSLWGYSGRAYEQYF.

This chain uses TRBV7-8 with TRBJ1-2, with 9 positions matching TRBD1. Germline CDR1 and CDR2: SGHVS and FQNEAQ. This CDR3 is 13 amino acids long. The V segment lost 1 base and the J segment 9 bases; nucleotides outside the gene matches: 3. The CDR3 region is CASSLGGQGSYTF. The CDR3 DNA is TGTGCCAGCAGCTTAGGGGGACAGGGTAGCTACACCTTC.

The chain recombines TRBV4-1 with TRBJ2-5; tentative D call: TRBD2 (5 bases). The end of the DNA is better explained by TRBJ2-7, so the J call may be wrong. There are 16 residues in the CDR3. From germline, CDR1 is MGHRA and CDR2 YSYEKL. The CDR3 loop is CASSQDEKEDSYEQYF. The CDR3 nucleotides are TGCGCCAGCAGCCAAGATGAGAAGGAGGATTCCTACGAGCAGTACTTC.

The chain links TRBV28 to TRBJ2-7; no clear D gene. Germline V gene data show CDR1 as MDHEN and CDR2 as SYDVKM. The CDR3 contains 18 residues. Trimming took 2 bases from V and 3 from J, leaving 23 bases between them. CDR3 sequence reads: CASSLEIGATTMDYEQYF. The CDR3 DNA is TGTGCCAGCAGTTTAGAAATAGGTGCTACTACTATGGACTACGAGCAGTACTTC.

This clone turned up a few times. The chain uses TRBV7-3 and TRBJ1-1; weak D call: TRBD1 (6 bases). Germline V CDR1 and CDR2: SGHTA, FQGTGA. This CDR3 spans 16 amino acids. V dropped 0 bases and J dropped 1 base, with 12 bases sitting between them. The CDR3 protein is CASSLTSGRGNTEAFF. The CDR3 region has the DNA TGTGCCAGCAGCTTAACTTCGGGCAGGGGGAACACTGAAGCTTTCTTT. Supplemented by reference TRBV7-3 and TRBJ1-1, the full variable domain reads GAGVSQTPSNKVTEKGKYVELRCDPISGHTALYWYRQSLGQGPEFLIYFQGTGAADDSGLPNDRFFAVRPEGSVSTLKIQRTERGDSAVYLCASSLTSGRGNTEAFFGQGTRLTVV.

The V call is TRBV18, the J call TRBJ1-5; 7 nucleotides match TRBD1. Germline loops: CDR1 KGHSH, CDR2 LQKENI. J lost 8 bases, V lost 6 bases, and 10 bases had no gene match. This CDR3 is built from 14 residues. The CDR3 region has the DNA TGTGCCAGCTCCTACGGACAGGACAGGAAGCCCCAGCATTTT. Amino acid sequence: CASSYGQDRKPQHF.

The gene calls are TRBV13 and TRBJ2-7; the match to TRBD2 covers 9 bases. Trimming cost V 7 bases and J 5 bases; bases outside gene matches: 9. The CDR3 consists of 14 residues. Germline CDR1 PRHDT, CDR2 FYEKMQ (reference sequence). DNA of the CDR3: TGTGCCAGCAAGGTTGCGGGAGGGCCCCACGAGCAGTACTTC. The encoded protein is CASKVAGGPHEQYF.

This sequence joins TRBV29-1 and TRBJ2-1; 8 bases align to TRBD2. Germline values: CDR1 SQVTM, CDR2 ANQGSEA. V lost 4 bases and J lost 3; bases outside the gene matches: 8. This CDR3 region has 15 residues. CDR3 in DNA: TGCAGCGTTGCGGCTAGCGGGTCCATCTACAATGAGCAGTTCTTC. It is translated as CSVAASGSIYNEQFF.

This chain joins TRBV19 and TRBJ2-1; TRBD1 matches at 8 bases. CDR1 is LNHDA, CDR2 SQIVND, per germline (reference sequence). The CDR3 sequence is 14 residues long. CDR3 nucleotides: TGTGCTGGCAGGGACAGGCACTCCTACAATGAGCAGTTCTTC. This sequence encodes CAGRDRHSYNEQFF. The full variable domain, completed using reference TRBV19 and TRBJ2-1, is DGGITQSPKYLFRKEGQNVTLSCEQNLNHDAMYWYRQDPGQGLRLIYYSQIVNDFQKGDIAEGYSVSREKKESFPLTVTSAQKNPTAFYLCAGRDRHSYNEQFFGPGTRLTVL.

The table lists this clone with a count of one. The chain couples TRBV21-1 to TRBJ1-5. TRBV21-1 is noted as a pseudogene. CDR3 size: 16 residues. The CDR3 spells CASSKGAERSNQPQHF. CDR3 sequence (DNA): TGTGCCAGCAGCAAAGGCGCGGAGAGGTCCAATCAGCCCCAGCATTTT.

V usage is TRBV7-9 and J usage is TRBJ1-3; tentative D call: TRBD1 (5 bases). CDR1 and CDR2 from the germline V gene are SEHNR and FQNEAQ (reference sequence). Trimming pared 11 bases from V and 2 bases from J, leaving 10 bases between. The CDR3 is 12 amino acids. The CDR3 DNA reads TGTGCCTCCAGCAGGGCTGGAAACACCATATATTTT. It codes for CASSRAGNTIYF.

The chain carries TRBV5-1 and TRBJ2-2; 7 bases align to TRBD1. Per germline, CDR1 SGHRS and CDR2 YFSETQ. The length of the CDR3 is 18 residues. With 0 bases clipped from V and 6 bases from J, the junction kept 14 bases outside the gene matches. CDR3 bases: TGCGCCAGCAGCTTGGCCGGGACAGCAAGTTCTGGACCCGGGGAGCTGTTTTTT. Its protein product is CASSLAGTASSGPGELFF.

Only a few counts were recorded for this clone. V usage is TRBV11-2 and J usage is TRBJ2-3, with 11 bases fitting TRBD2. CDR3 length equals 15 residues. Germline V CDR1 and CDR2: SGHAT, FQNNGV. V trimming: 1 base; J trimming: 4 bases; junction bases outside the gene matches: 1. DNA of the CDR3: TGTGCCAGCAGCTTAGTAGCGGGGGGGCCAGATACGCAGTATTTT. The encoded protein is CASSLVAGGPDTQYF.

This chain joins TRBV5-1 and TRBJ2-5; a possible D gene is TRBD2 (5 bases). The germline CDR1 and CDR2 sequences are SGHRS and YFSETQ. Trimming shortened V by 5 bases and J by 3 bases, and 11 bases separated the two germline ends. The CDR3 sequence is 13 residues long. The CDR3 here is CASSNRREETQYF. The CDR3 DNA follows: TGCGCCAGCAGTAATAGGCGGGAAGAGACCCAGTACTTC.

This clone was seen a single time. This chain connects TRBV7-9 to TRBJ1-6; D is unresolved. There are 14 residues in the CDR3. Germline V CDR1 and CDR2: SEHNR, FQNEAQ (reference sequence). Trimming shortened V by 1 base and J by 4 bases, and 5 bases separated the two germline ends. The CDR3 here is CASSLERYNSPLHF. The CDR3 coding sequence is TGTGCCAGCAGCTTAGAGAGATATAATTCACCCCTCCACTTT.

The chain joins TRBV11-3 to TRBJ2-3; 14 positions agree with TRBD2. The CDR3 totals 17 residues. The trim removed 5 bases at V and 6 bases at J, leaving 10 bases unmatched. Germline CDR1 is SGHNT and CDR2 is YENEEA. The CDR3 loop is CASSPMTSGGARDTQYF. The CDR3 bases are TGTGCCAGCAGCCCGATGACTAGCGGGGGGGCCAGGGATACGCAGTATTTT.

This chain joins TRBV19 and TRBJ2-3, with TRBD2 matching 9 bases. The CDR3 is made up of 13 amino acids. V lost 5 bases and J lost 6; bases outside the gene matches: 3. Germline loops: CDR1 LNHDA, CDR2 SQIVND (reference sequence). CDR3 region: CASSAGGLDTQYF. Written as DNA, the CDR3 is TGTGCCAGTAGTGCGGGGGGGCTGGATACGCAGTATTTT.

This chain uses TRBV19 with TRBJ1-1; D is unclear. Per germline, CDR1 LNHDA and CDR2 SQIVND (reference sequence). The CDR3 covers 13 residues. Trimming stripped 1 base from V and 1 base from J, with 4 bases between. CDR3 in amino acids: CASSIGRNTEAFF. CDR3 coding DNA: TGTGCCAGTAGTATAGGCAGGAACACTGAAGCTTTCTTT.

The J gene is TRBJ2-5, the V gene TRBV27; possible D gene TRBD2, 6 bases. The CDR3 contains 15 residues. With 6 bases removed from V and 1 base from J, the gap between germline ends came to 15 bases. CDR1 is MNHEY and CDR2 is SMNVEV in the germline V gene (reference sequence). The CDR3 loop is CASSRGTSFQETQYF. DNA for the CDR3: TGTGCCAGCAGCCGTGGGACTTCCTTCCAAGAGACCCAGTACTTC.

This sequence joins TRBV25-1 and TRBJ1-2; perhaps TRBD1 as D (6 bases). CDR1 and CDR2 (germline): MGHDK, SYGVNS. This CDR3 is built from 13 residues. V shed 6 bases and J shed 3 bases, with 11 bases lying between them. The CDR3 coding sequence is TGTGCCAGCAGCCCCGGACAGTACTATGGCTACACCTTC. It translates to CASSPGQYYGYTF.

V is TRBV25-1 and J is TRBJ1-2; 10 positions agree with TRBD1. This CDR3 has 14 residues. Looked up from germline, CDR1 is MGHDK and CDR2 is SYGVNS. The V gene end was trimmed by 4 bases and the J gene end by 5 bases; junction bases not matched to a gene: 4. CDR3 DNA sequence: TGTGCCAGCAGTGGGGGACAGGGGCGTTATGGCTACACCTTC. Its protein product is CASSGGQGRYGYTF.